Shown below are 23 T cell receptor beta chains from a single sample sequenced in a study of blood T cell repertoires in COVID-19. Repertoires were generated with immunoSEQ multiplex PCR, while TCRdb's copy carries only in-frame clones and drops some. The data hold some 77,000 clones, with roughly 80% observed a single time. The sequenced sample consisted of peripheral blood. The receptors derive from a man between 65 and 80 years old with acute or convalescent COVID-19.

In this sample, this clone turned up once. The rearrangement links TRBV7-9 to TRBJ2-2, with a tentative D call TRBD1 (6 bases). The CDR3 has 14 amino acids. Germline lookup yields CDR1 SEHNR and CDR2 FQNEAQ (reference sequence). CDR3 bases: TGTGCATTGGGGGCAGTACCTAACACCGGGGAGCTGTTTTTT. Amino acid sequence: CALGAVPNTGELFF.

The CDR3 region has the DNA TGTGCCAGTAGGGACTACCTTAACTATGGCTACACCTTC. It translates to CASRDYLNYGYTF. The J gene is TRBJ1-2, the V gene TRBV19; D gene ambiguous. The V gene's germline CDR1 is LNHDA and CDR2 SQIVND (reference sequence). The germline V and J ends were trimmed by 6 bases and 1 base, with 9 bases remaining between them. The CDR3 length is 13 residues.

The chain links TRBV28 to TRBJ1-2; D might be TRBD1 (6 bases). Germline CDR1 and CDR2: MDHEN and SYDVKM. The CDR3 runs 13 residues. Between the trimmed V and J ends, which lost 8 bases and 5 bases, there was a span of 15 bases. The CDR3 spells CASSDSVSYGYTF. CDR3 in DNA: TGTGCCAGCTCGGACAGCGTTAGTTATGGCTACACCTTC.

The rearrangement uses TRBV6-2 or TRBV6-3 and TRBJ2-1; the D gene is possibly TRBD1 (5 bases). The CDR3 loop spans 11 amino acids. CDR1 is MNHEY and CDR2 is SVGEGT in the germline V gene. V lost 5 bases and J lost 11, with 10 bases in between. This CDR3 reads CASSPDRKQFF. DNA of the CDR3: TGTGCCAGCAGTCCCGACAGAAAGCAGTTCTTC.

The chain links TRBV5-4 to TRBJ1-4, with 9 bases that match TRBD1. The CDR3 extends over 14 amino acids. CDR1 and CDR2 (germline): SGHNT, YYREEE (reference sequence). V was clipped by 6 bases and J by 7 bases; unmatched bases: 7. CDR3 in DNA: TGTGCCAGCAATCCGGGACAGGGCTCTGAAAAACTGTTTTTT. It yields the protein CASNPGQGSEKLFF.

The chain couples TRBV6-5 to TRBJ2-1, with 11 bases matching TRBD1. The ends lost 7 bases at V and 8 bases at J; junction bases unmatched: 10. Per the germline V gene, CDR1 is MNHEY and CDR2 is SVGAGI. The CDR3 length is 15 residues. The CDR3: CASTPDRGPVYEQFF. The CDR3 bases are TGTGCCAGCACGCCGGACAGGGGGCCCGTGTATGAGCAGTTCTTC.

The rearrangement uses TRBV4-2 and TRBJ2-1; TRBD2 aligns across 9 bases. The CDR3 is 14 residues long. Per the germline V gene, CDR1 is LGHNA and CDR2 is YNFKEQ. V shed 4 bases, J shed 7 bases, and the junction held 5 bases outside the gene matches. The CDR3 DNA follows: TGTGCCAGCAGCCTAGCGGGAGCCAGTAATGAGCAGTTCTTC. Translating gives CASSLAGASNEQFF.

The J gene is TRBJ2-3, the V gene TRBV19, with a tentative D call TRBD2 (6 bases). CDR1 and CDR2 (germline): LNHDA, SQIVND (reference sequence). The CDR3 spans 15 residues. V gave up 5 bases and J gave up 0 bases, with 12 bases separating them. Written as DNA, the CDR3 is TGTGCCAGTAGTTTGGGCGGGGCTAGCACAGATACGCAGTATTTT. It specifies CASSLGGASTDTQYF.

The table lists this clone with a few counts. The chain joins TRBV5-1 to TRBJ2-3, with D possibly TRBD1 on 5 matching bases. V shed 4 bases and J shed 0 bases, with 15 bases lying between them. The CDR3 runs 16 residues. Looked up from germline, CDR1 is SGHRS and CDR2 is YFSETQ. The CDR3 bases are TGCGCCAGCAGCCCGGATGGGCAGGGCAGCACAGATACGCAGTATTTT. Translating gives CASSPDGQGSTDTQYF.

J is TRBJ2-2 and V is TRBV25-1; D might be TRBD1 (6 bases). The V gene lost 0 bases and the J gene lost 0 bases, with 11 bases spanning the gap. The CDR3 sequence is 17 residues long. Germline-derived CDR1 and CDR2 are MGHDK and SYGVNS. The DNA for the CDR3 is TGTGCCAGCAGTGAATATCATACAGGGCCGAACACCGGGGAGCTGTTTTTT. It specifies CASSEYHTGPNTGELFF.

V and J are TRBV6-5 and TRBJ2-3; TRBD2 agrees at 12 bases. The CDR3 consists of 16 residues. Germline V CDR1 and CDR2: MNHEY, SVGAGI. V was clipped by 4 bases and J by 5 bases; unmatched bases: 7. In DNA, the CDR3 is TGTGCCAGCAGTTCGACTAGCGGGAGAGATATAGATACGCAGTATTTT. This sequence encodes CASSSTSGRDIDTQYF.

V is TRBV9 and J is TRBJ1-1, with D maybe TRBD1 (5 bases). Germline CDR1 reads SGDLS; CDR2 reads YYNGEE. The CDR3 consists of 17 residues. Between the trimmed V and J ends, which lost 0 bases and 4 bases, there was a span of 19 bases. CDR3 bases: TGTGCCAGCAGCGTAGTGGGCGGGGCCAGGTCAAGCACTGAAGCTTTCTTT. It specifies CASSVVGGARSSTEAFF.

This clone was detected once. The chain couples TRBV18 to TRBJ1-2; possibly TRBD1 for D (5 bases). Germline CDR1 reads KGHSH; CDR2 reads LQKENI. The CDR3 runs to 11 residues. Trimming cost V 3 bases and J 8 bases, with 7 bases left between them. The CDR3: CASSPGGGYTF. CDR3 sequence (DNA): TGTGCCAGCTCACCGGGGGGAGGCTACACCTTC. The entire variable domain, with the rest obtained from reference TRBV18 and TRBJ1-2, is as follows: NAGVMQNPRHLVRRRGQEARLRCSPMKGHSHVYWYRQLPEEGLKFMVYLQKENIIDESGMPKERFSAEFPKEGPSILRIQQVVRGDSAAYFCASSPGGGYTFGSGTRLTVV.

In its sample, this clone ranks as medium-sized. The genes are TRBV19 and TRBJ2-2; maybe TRBD2 (5 bases). Deletions cut 2 bases from V and 2 bases from J, with 12 bases between. CDR1 is LNHDA and CDR2 is SQIVND in the germline V gene (reference sequence). The CDR3 is 16 residues long. The chain's CDR3 is CASSILGSFNTGELFF. CDR3 bases: TGTGCCAGTAGTATACTAGGGAGTTTTAACACCGGGGAGCTGTTTTTT.

The chain joins TRBV5-1 to TRBJ2-5, with 9 positions matching TRBD2. The trim removed 4 bases at V and 0 bases at J, leaving 10 bases unmatched. The germline V gene encodes CDR1 SGHRS and CDR2 YFSETQ. The CDR3 is 17 residues long. In DNA, the CDR3 is TGCGCCAGCAGCCCCGGGGAGCGGGAGGCGTACCAAGAGACCCAGTACTTC. Its protein is CASSPGEREAYQETQYF.

This clone appeared once. The rearrangement links TRBV5-5 to TRBJ1-5; D is perhaps TRBD1 (6 bases). Germline assignment: CDR1 SGHKS and CDR2 YYEKEE (reference sequence). There are 16 residues in the CDR3. V lost 3 bases to trimming and J lost 7 bases, with 20 bases between them. The CDR3 loop is CASSSNSGQRRQPQHF. CDR3 nucleotides: TGTGCCAGCAGCTCAAACTCGGGACAACGGAGGCAGCCCCAGCATTTT.

Comments on this clone: The junction shows a germline mismatch at one end, possibly a read error. J is TRBJ2-7 and V is TRBV19, with a possible D match to TRBD1 (5 bases). Germline-derived CDR1 and CDR2 are LNHDA and SQIVND (reference sequence). The CDR3 loop spans 11 amino acids. The CDR3 is CASSTGYAQYF. The CDR3 region has the DNA TGTGCCAGTAGTACAGGGTACGCGCAGTACTTC.

This rearrangement joins TRBV6-2 or TRBV6-3 to TRBJ1-1; D gene uncertain. Germline CDR1 is MNHEY and CDR2 is SVGEGT. The CDR3 has 12 amino acids. Trimming removed 5 bases from V and 2 bases from J, with 6 bases in between. CDR3 DNA sequence: TGTGCCAGCAGTGGACTTAACACTGAAGCTTTCTTT. This translates into CASSGLNTEAFF.

This chain uses TRBV3-1 (or the pseudogene TRBV3-2) with TRBJ2-7; TRBD1 aligns across 7 bases. The J segment lost 3 bases and the V segment lost 4 bases, leaving 6 bases of the junction unmatched. The germline gives CDR1 LGHDT, CDR2 YNNKEL (reference sequence). The CDR3 extends over 14 amino acids. The CDR3 loop is CASSLSGQSYEQYF. The CDR3 DNA is TGTGCCAGCAGCCTGTCGGGACAGAGCTACGAGCAGTACTTC.

The V call is TRBV4-2, the J call TRBJ2-5, with 7 bases fitting TRBD2. Germline V lookup: CDR1 LGHNA, CDR2 YNFKEQ. The CDR3 is 15 residues long. V gave up 0 bases and J gave up 0 bases; unmatched junction bases: 1. The CDR3 sequence: CASSQETSNQETQYF. CDR3 bases: TGTGCCAGCAGCCAAGAGACTAGCAACCAAGAGACCCAGTACTTC.

The chain combines TRBV3-1 (or the pseudogene TRBV3-2) with TRBJ1-5; possibly TRBD1 for D (6 bases). Germline V gene data show CDR1 as LGHDT and CDR2 as YNNKEL (reference sequence). This CDR3 region has 17 residues. V was shortened by 0 bases and J by 4 bases, with 16 bases between the two germline ends. CDR3 in amino acids: CASSQDPGRGENQPQHF. In DNA form, the CDR3 reads TGTGCCAGCAGCCAAGATCCTGGCAGGGGTGAAAATCAGCCCCAGCATTTT.

The rearrangement uses TRBV11-2 and TRBJ2-7; TRBD1 matches 8 bases. J was trimmed by 7 bases and V by 3 bases; bases with no gene match: 8. Germline V gene lookup returns CDR1 SGHAT and CDR2 FQNNGV. The CDR3 loop spans 14 amino acids. CDR3 in amino acids: CASSFGQGAWEQYF. DNA for the CDR3: TGTGCCAGCAGCTTCGGGCAGGGGGCTTGGGAGCAGTACTTC.

This chain joins TRBV3-1 (or the pseudogene TRBV3-2) and TRBJ2-7; 8 nucleotides agree with TRBD1. This CDR3 has 15 residues. Trimming at V came to 5 bases and at J to 0 bases, leaving 6 bases not matched to a gene. Looked up from germline, CDR1 is LGHDT and CDR2 is YNNKEL (reference sequence). The CDR3 loop reads CASSYGQGISYEQYF. The CDR3 DNA sequence: TGTGCCAGCAGCTACGGACAGGGAATCTCCTACGAGCAGTACTTC.